This passage covers 4 T cell receptor beta chains from one sample sequenced in a study of type 1 regulatory T cells. TCRdb called the reads again in MiXCR, with one record for every CDR3 protein. The table lists some 71,000 distinct CDR3 sequences, around 20% of them singletons, with roughly 8% in the top ten. General study findings and limits: Type 1 regulatory T cells had a more restricted TCR repertoire than non-type 1 regulatory T cells.

Antigens of these TCRs are unknown. The sequenced material came from cultured type 1 regulatory T (Tr1) cells, either the whole culture or a sorted fraction (not recorded which). These receptors were obtained from a human donor in good health.

This clonotype was seen more than once but under ten times. This chain uses TRBV28 with TRBJ2-3; unclear D gene. The length of the CDR3 is 15 residues. Germline CDR1 is MDHEN and CDR2 is SYDVKM. V was cut by 1 base and J by 5 bases, with 13 bases left in between. The DNA of the CDR3 is TGTGCCAGCAGTTTATCGGGTCCGGAAAGAGATACGCAGTATTTT. This sequence encodes CASSLSGPERDTQYF.

In its sample, this clonotype was seen a few times. The chain combines TRBV20-1 with TRBJ2-3, with D uncertain. Germline V gene sequence: CDR1 DFQATT, CDR2 SNEGSKA (reference sequence). The CDR3 totals 13 residues. Trimming shortened V by 3 bases and J by 6 bases, and 13 bases separated the two germline ends. As DNA, the CDR3 is TGCAGTGCTAGTCTGCTAGTAGGTGATACGCAGTATTTT. Protein product: CSASLLVGDTQYF.

In the case of this clonotype: At one boundary the junction diverges from the germline segment, which might be a read error. This chain links TRBV7-2 with TRBJ2-5; possible D gene TRBD2, 5 bases. CDR3 length equals 14 residues. Germline lookup yields CDR1 SGHTA and CDR2 FQGNSA. CDR3 sequence reads: CASSSQAGRETQCF. The CDR3 DNA reads as TGTGCCAGCAGCTCCCAAGCAGGAAGGGAGACCCAGTGCTTC.

This clonotype was seen only a few times. The J gene is TRBJ1-2, the V gene TRBV7-2; TRBD1 matches at 8 bases. This CDR3 region has 13 residues. From germline, CDR1 is SGHTA and CDR2 FQGNSA. Trimming cost V 7 bases and J 8 bases; bases outside gene matches: 9. The CDR3 nucleotides are TGTGCCAGCAATCTGGACAGGGAAGGCGGCTACACCTTC. It yields the protein CASNLDREGGYTF.